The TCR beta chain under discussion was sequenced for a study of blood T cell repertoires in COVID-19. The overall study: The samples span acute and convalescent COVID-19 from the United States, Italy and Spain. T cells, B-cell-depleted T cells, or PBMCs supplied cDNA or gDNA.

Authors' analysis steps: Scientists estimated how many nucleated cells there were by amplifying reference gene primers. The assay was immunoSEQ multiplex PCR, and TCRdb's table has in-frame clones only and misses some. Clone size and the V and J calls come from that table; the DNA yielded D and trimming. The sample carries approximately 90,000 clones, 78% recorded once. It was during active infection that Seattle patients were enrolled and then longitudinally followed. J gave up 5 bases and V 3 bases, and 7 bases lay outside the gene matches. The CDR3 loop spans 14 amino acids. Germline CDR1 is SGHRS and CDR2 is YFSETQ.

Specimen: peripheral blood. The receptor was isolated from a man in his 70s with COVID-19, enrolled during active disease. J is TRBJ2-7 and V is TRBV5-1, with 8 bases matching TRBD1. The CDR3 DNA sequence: TGCGCCAGCAGCTACCAGGGGGCTTCGAACGAGCAGTACTTC. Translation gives CASSYQGASNEQYF.